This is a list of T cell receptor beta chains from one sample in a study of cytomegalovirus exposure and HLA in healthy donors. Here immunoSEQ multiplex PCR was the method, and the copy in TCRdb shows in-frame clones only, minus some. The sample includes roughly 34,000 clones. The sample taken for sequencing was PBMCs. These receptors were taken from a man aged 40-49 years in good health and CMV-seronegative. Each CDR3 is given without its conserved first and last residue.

cdr3_aa: ASSVGENYGYT
v_call: TRBV9
j_call: TRBJ1-2
cdr3_length: 11

cdr3_aa: ASSLAGSEQF
v_call: TRBV5-6
j_call: TRBJ2-1
cdr3_length: 10

cdr3_aa: AWSVQGNTIY
v_call: TRBV30
j_call: TRBJ1-3
cdr3_length: 10

cdr3_aa: ASSNIRAGAGYGYT
v_call: TRBV19
j_call: TRBJ1-2
cdr3_length: 14

cdr3_aa: ASSFTGANSGNTIY
v_call: TRBV7-2
j_call: TRBJ1-3
cdr3_length: 14

cdr3_aa: ASSLTRYTGELF
v_call: TRBV28
j_call: TRBJ2-2
cdr3_length: 12

cdr3_aa: ASSSDSRTGGRYGYT
v_call: TRBV13
j_call: TRBJ1-2
cdr3_length: 15

cdr3_aa: ASASGTLSYEQY
v_call: TRBV6-5
j_call: TRBJ2-7
cdr3_length: 12

cdr3_aa: ASSQEQATPYTDTQY
v_call: TRBV4-3
j_call: TRBJ2-3
cdr3_length: 15

cdr3_aa: AISAGTGGNEQY
v_call: TRBV10-3
j_call: TRBJ2-7
cdr3_length: 12

cdr3_aa: AWTGTGVGGETQY
v_call: TRBV30
j_call: TRBJ2-5
cdr3_length: 13

cdr3_aa: ASSLTGAIYEQY
v_call: TRBV5-6
j_call: TRBJ2-7
cdr3_length: 12

cdr3_aa: ASSQDNYNNEQF
v_call: TRBV4-3
j_call: TRBJ2-1
cdr3_length: 12

cdr3_aa: ASSLAPSGGGETQY
v_call: TRBV5-1
j_call: TRBJ2-5
cdr3_length: 14

cdr3_aa: ASSLGGSSDNEQF
v_call: TRBV7-3
j_call: TRBJ2-1
cdr3_length: 13

cdr3_aa: ASSPTGSPSGNTIY
v_call: TRBV5-1
j_call: TRBJ1-3
cdr3_length: 14

cdr3_aa: ASSQEVGYTEAF
v_call: TRBV4-2
j_call: TRBJ1-1
cdr3_length: 12

cdr3_aa: ASSPGLDPGELF
v_call: TRBV18
j_call: TRBJ2-2
cdr3_length: 12

cdr3_aa: ASSLGQGAYEQY
v_call: TRBV4-1
j_call: TRBJ2-7
cdr3_length: 12

cdr3_aa: ASSEAASGEYEQY
v_call: TRBV10-2
j_call: TRBJ2-7
cdr3_length: 13

cdr3_aa: ASSLLGTSGRAEQF
v_call: TRBV5-6
j_call: TRBJ2-1
cdr3_length: 14

cdr3_aa: AWSGGEDQPQH
v_call: TRBV30
j_call: TRBJ1-5
cdr3_length: 11

cdr3_aa: ASAPPAGTLPGELF
v_call: TRBV18
j_call: TRBJ2-2
cdr3_length: 14

cdr3_aa: ASKTGNEKLF
v_call: TRBV23-1
j_call: TRBJ1-4
cdr3_length: 10

cdr3_aa: ASSQQVDSGNTIY
v_call: TRBV4-2
j_call: TRBJ1-3
cdr3_length: 13

cdr3_aa: SFSGQNSGNTIY
v_call: TRBV29-1
j_call: TRBJ1-3
cdr3_length: 12

cdr3_aa: ASSSSAYEQY
v_call: TRBV5-4
j_call: TRBJ2-7
cdr3_length: 10

cdr3_aa: ASSSLSGEQY
v_call: TRBV11-2
j_call: TRBJ2-7
cdr3_length: 10

cdr3_aa: ASSLVGQAYGYT
v_call: TRBV5-6
j_call: TRBJ1-2
cdr3_length: 12

cdr3_aa: ASSVTGTSEKLF
v_call: TRBV9
j_call: TRBJ1-4
cdr3_length: 12

cdr3_aa: ASTRRGQTYEQY
v_call: TRBV6-5
j_call: TRBJ2-7
cdr3_length: 12

cdr3_aa: ASSTQQGSEQY
v_call: TRBV7-3
j_call: TRBJ2-7
cdr3_length: 11

cdr3_aa: ASSPGVASGAQETQY
v_call: TRBV5-4
j_call: TRBJ2-5
cdr3_length: 15

cdr3_aa: ASSYSVQGGYEQY
v_call: TRBV6-5
j_call: TRBJ2-7
cdr3_length: 13

cdr3_aa: ASSLLSGSYEQY
v_call: TRBV5-6
j_call: TRBJ2-7
cdr3_length: 12

cdr3_aa: ASSLVFHLSEDTEAF
v_call: TRBV13
j_call: TRBJ1-1
cdr3_length: 15

cdr3_aa: SVSPTDLNTEAF
v_call: TRBV29-1
j_call: TRBJ1-1
cdr3_length: 12

cdr3_aa: ASSSRTAQTNTGELF
v_call: TRBV5-4
j_call: TRBJ2-2
cdr3_length: 15

cdr3_aa: ASSPLLERGYPPLH
v_call: TRBV28
j_call: TRBJ1-6
cdr3_length: 14

cdr3_aa: ASSDGGAGTGELF
v_call: TRBV25-1
j_call: TRBJ2-2
cdr3_length: 13

cdr3_aa: ASSSPADEEQY
v_call: TRBV5-4
j_call: TRBJ2-7
cdr3_length: 11

cdr3_aa: ASSTQRLAVYTGELF
v_call: TRBV7-9
j_call: TRBJ2-2
cdr3_length: 15